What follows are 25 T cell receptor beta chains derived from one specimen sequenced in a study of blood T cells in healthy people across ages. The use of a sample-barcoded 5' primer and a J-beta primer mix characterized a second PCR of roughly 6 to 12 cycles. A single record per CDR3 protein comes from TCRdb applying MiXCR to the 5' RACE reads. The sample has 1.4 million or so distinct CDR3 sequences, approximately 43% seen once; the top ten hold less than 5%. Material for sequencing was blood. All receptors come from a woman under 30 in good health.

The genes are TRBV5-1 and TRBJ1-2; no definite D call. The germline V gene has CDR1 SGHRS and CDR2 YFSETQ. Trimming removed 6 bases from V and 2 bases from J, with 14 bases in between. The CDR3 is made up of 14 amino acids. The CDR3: CASKVAWTNYGYTF. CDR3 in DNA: TGCGCCAGCAAGGTTGCATGGACCAACTATGGCTACACCTTC.

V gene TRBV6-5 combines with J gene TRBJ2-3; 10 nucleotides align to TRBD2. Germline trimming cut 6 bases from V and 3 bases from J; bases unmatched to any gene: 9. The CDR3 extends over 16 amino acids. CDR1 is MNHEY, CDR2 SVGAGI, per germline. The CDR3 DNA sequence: TGTGCCAGCAGCCCCGGCGGTAGCGGGGGGACAGATACGCAGTATTTT. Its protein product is CASSPGGSGGTDTQYF.

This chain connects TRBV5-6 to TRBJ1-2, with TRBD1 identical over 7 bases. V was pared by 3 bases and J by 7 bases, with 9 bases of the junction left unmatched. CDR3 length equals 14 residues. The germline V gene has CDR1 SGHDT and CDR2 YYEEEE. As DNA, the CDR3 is TGTGCCAGCAGCTCTACAGGGGATATGGGTGGCTACACCTTC. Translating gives CASSSTGDMGGYTF.

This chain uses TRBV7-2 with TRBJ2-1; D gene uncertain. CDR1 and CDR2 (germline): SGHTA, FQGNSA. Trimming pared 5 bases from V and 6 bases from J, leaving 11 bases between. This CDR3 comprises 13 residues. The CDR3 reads CASSPRRFNEQFF. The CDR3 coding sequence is TGTGCCAGCAGCCCCCGAAGGTTCAATGAGCAGTTCTTC.

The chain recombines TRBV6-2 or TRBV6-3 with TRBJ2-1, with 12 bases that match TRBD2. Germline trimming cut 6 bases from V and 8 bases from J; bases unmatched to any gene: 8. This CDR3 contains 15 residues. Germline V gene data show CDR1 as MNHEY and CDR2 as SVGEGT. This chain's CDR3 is CASRYGLAGKDEQFF. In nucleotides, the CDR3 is TGTGCCAGCAGATACGGACTAGCGGGAAAGGATGAGCAGTTCTTC.

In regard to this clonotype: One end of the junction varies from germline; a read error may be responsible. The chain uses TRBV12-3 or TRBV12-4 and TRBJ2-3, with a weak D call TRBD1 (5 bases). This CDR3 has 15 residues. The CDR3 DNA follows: TGTGCCAGCAGTTTGGGGCGTGGAAGAGCAGATACGGAGTATTTT. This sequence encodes CASSLGRGRADTEYF.

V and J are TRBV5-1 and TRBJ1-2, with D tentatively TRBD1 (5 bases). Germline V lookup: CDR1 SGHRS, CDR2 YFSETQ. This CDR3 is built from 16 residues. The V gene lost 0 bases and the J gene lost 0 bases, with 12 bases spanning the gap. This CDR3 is CASSLEGGGSNYGYTF. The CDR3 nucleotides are TGCGCCAGCAGCTTGGAGGGCGGGGGTTCTAACTATGGCTACACCTTC.

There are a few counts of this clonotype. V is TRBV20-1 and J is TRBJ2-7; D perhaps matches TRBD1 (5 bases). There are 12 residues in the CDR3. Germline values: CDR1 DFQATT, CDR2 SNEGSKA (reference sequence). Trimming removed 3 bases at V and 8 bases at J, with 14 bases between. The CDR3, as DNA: TGCAGTGCTAGGGAGTATAGGGGTAAGCAGTACTTC. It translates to CSAREYRGKQYF.

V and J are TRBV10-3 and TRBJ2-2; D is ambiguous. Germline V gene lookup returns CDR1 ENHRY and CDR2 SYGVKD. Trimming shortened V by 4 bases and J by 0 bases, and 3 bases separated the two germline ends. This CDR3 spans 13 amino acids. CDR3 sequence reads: CAISGTNTGELFF. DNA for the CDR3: TGTGCCATCAGTGGAACGAACACCGGGGAGCTGTTTTTT.

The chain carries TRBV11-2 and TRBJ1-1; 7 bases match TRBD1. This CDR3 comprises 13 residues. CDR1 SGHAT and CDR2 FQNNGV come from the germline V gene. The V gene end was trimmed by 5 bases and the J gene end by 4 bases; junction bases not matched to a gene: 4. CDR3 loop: CASSGYRGTEAFF. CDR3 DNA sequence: TGTGCCAGCAGCGGTTACAGGGGCACTGAAGCTTTCTTT.

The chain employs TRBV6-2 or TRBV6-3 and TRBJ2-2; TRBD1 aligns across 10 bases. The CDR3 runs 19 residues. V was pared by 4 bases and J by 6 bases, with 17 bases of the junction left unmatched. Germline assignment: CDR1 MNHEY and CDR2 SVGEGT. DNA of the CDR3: TGTGCCAGCAGTTCACTAAAGATGACAGGGGGCCTCATCTCCGGGGAGCTGTTTTTT. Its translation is CASSSLKMTGGLISGELFF.

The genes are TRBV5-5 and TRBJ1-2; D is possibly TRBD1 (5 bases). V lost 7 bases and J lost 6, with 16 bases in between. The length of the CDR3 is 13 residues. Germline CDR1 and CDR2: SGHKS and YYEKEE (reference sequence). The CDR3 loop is CASLEETANGYTF. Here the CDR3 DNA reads TGTGCCAGCTTAGAAGAGACAGCTAATGGCTACACCTTC.

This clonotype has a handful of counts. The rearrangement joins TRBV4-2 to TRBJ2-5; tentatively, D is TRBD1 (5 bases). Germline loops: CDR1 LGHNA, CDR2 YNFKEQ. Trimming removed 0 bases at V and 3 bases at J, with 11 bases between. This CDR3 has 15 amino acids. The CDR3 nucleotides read TGTGCCAGCAGCCAAGAAAGGGGTTGGAAAGAGACCCAGTACTTC. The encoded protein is CASSQERGWKETQYF.

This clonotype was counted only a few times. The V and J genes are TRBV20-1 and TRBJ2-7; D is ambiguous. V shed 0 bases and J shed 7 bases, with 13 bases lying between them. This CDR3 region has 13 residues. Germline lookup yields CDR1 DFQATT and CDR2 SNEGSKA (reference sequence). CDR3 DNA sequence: TGCAGTGCTAGAGATCCCCGGGCAGGTGAGCAGTACTTC. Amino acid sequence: CSARDPRAGEQYF.

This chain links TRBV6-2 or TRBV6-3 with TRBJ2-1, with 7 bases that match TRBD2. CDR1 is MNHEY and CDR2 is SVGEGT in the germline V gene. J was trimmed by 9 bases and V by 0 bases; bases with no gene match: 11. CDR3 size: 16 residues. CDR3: CASSYSVALGTTEQFF. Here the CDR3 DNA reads TGTGCCAGCAGTTACTCCGTAGCCCTCGGGACTACTGAGCAGTTCTTC.

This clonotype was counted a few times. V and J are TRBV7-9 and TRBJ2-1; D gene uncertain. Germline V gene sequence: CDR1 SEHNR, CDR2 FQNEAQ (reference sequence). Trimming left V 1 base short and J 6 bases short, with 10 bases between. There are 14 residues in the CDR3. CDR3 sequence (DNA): TGTGCCAGCAGCTTAGTTCCTACCTTCAATGAGCAGTTCTTC. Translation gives CASSLVPTFNEQFF. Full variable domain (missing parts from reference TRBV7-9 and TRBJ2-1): DTGVSQNPRHKITKRGQNVTFRCDPISEHNRLYWYRQTLGQGPEFLTYFQNEAQLEKSRLLSDRFSAERPKGSFSTLEIQRTEQGDSAMYLCASSLVPTFNEQFFGPGTRLTVL.

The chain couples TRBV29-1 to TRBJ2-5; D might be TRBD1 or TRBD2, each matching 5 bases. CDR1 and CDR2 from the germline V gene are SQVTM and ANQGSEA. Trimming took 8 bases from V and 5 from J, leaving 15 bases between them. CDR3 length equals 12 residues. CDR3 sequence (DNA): TGCAGCCTGAGGGGATGGGGGGAGACCCAGTACTTC. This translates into CSLRGWGETQYF.

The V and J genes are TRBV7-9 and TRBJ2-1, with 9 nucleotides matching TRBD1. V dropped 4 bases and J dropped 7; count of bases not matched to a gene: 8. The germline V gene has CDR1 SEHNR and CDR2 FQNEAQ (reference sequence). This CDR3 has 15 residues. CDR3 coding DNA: TGTGCCAGCAGCTCGCCGGGGACAGGGTTAAATGAGCAGTTCTTC. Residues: CASSSPGTGLNEQFF. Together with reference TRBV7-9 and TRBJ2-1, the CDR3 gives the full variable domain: DTGVSQNPRHKITKRGQNVTFRCDPISEHNRLYWYRQTLGQGPEFLTYFQNEAQLEKSRLLSDRFSAERPKGSFSTLEIQRTEQGDSAMYLCASSSPGTGLNEQFFGPGTRLTVL.

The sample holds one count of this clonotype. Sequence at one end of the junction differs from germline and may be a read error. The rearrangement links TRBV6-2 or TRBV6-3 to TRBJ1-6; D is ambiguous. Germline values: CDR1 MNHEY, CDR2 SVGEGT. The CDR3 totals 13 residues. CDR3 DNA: TGTGCCAGCAGTTACTTCCAGGATTCACCCCCCCACTTT. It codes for CASSYFQDSPPHF.

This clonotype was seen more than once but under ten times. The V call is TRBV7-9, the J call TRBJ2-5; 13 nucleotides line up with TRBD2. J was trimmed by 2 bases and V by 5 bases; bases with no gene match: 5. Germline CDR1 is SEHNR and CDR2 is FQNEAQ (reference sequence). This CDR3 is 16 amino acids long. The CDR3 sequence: CASSPGLAGSQETQYF. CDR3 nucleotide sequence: TGTGCCAGCAGCCCGGGACTAGCGGGATCACAAGAGACCCAGTACTTC.

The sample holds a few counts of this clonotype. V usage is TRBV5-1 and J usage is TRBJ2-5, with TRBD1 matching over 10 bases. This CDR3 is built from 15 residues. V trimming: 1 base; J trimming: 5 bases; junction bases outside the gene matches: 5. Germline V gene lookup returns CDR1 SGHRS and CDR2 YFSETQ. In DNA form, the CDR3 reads TGCGCCAGCAGCTTGTTGACAGGGGGCGAGGAGACCCAGTACTTC. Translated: CASSLLTGGEETQYF.

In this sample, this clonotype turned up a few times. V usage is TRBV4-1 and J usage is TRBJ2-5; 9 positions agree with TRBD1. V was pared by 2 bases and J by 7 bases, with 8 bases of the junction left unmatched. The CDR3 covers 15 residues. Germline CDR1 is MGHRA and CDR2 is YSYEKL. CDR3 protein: CASSQTGGNGVTQYF. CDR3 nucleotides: TGCGCCAGCAGCCAAACAGGGGGCAATGGGGTGACCCAGTACTTC.

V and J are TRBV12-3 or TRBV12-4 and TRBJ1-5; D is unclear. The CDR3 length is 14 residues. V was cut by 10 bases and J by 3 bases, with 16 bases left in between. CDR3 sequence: CATAGPSINQPQHF. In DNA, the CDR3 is TGTGCCACAGCGGGCCCGAGCATCAATCAGCCCCAGCATTTT.

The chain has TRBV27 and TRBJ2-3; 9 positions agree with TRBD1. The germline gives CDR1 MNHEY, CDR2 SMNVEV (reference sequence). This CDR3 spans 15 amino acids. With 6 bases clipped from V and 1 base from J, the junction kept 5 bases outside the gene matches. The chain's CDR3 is CASRANRGRTDTQYF. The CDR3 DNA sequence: TGTGCCAGCAGGGCTAACAGGGGGCGCACAGATACGCAGTATTTT.

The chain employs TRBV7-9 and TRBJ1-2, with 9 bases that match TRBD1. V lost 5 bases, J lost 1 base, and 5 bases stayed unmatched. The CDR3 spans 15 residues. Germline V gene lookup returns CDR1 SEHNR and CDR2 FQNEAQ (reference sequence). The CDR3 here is CASSGGTGHNYGYTF. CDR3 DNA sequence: TGTGCCAGCAGCGGGGGGACAGGGCATAACTATGGCTACACCTTC.